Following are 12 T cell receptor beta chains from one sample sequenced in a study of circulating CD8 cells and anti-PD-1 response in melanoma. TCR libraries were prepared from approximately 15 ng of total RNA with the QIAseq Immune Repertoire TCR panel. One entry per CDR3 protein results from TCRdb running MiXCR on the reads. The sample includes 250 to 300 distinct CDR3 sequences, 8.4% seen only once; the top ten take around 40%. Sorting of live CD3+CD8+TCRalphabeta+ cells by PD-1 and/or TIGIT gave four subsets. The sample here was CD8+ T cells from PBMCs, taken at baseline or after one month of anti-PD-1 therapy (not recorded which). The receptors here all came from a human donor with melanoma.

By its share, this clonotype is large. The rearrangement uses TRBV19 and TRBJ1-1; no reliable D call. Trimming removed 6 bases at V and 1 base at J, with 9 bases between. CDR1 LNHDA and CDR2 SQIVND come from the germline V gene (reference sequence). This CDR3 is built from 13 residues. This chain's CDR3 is CASSLTGNTEAFF. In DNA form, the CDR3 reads TGTGCCAGTAGCCTAACCGGGAACACTGAAGCTTTCTTT.

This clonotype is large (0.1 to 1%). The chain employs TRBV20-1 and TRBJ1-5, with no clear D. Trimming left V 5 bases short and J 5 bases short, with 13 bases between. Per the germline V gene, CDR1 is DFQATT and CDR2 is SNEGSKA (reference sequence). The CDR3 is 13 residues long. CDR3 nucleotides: TGCAGTGCTGGGCGGGCCCTAGATCAGCCCCAGCATTTT. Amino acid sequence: CSAGRALDQPQHF.

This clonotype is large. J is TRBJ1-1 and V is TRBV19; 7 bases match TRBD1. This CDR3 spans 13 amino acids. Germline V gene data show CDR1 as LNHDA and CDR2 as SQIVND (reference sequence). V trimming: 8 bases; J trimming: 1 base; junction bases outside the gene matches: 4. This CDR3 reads CASDRVPNTEAFF. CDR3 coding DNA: TGTGCCAGTGACAGGGTTCCGAACACTGAAGCTTTCTTT.

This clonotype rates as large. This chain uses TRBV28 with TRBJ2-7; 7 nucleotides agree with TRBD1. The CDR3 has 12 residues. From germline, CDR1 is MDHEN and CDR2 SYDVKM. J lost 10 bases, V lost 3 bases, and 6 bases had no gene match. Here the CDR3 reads CASSFDRAEQYF. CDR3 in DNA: TGTGCCAGCAGTTTCGACAGGGCGGAACAGTACTTC.

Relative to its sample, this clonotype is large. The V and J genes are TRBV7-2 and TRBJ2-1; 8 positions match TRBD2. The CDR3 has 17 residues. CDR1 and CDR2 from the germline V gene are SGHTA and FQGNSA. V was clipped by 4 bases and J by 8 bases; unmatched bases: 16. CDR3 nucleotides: TGTGCCAGCAGCTGGGCTAGCGGGTGGGGTCGTACCGATGAGCAGTTCTTC. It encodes CASSWASGWGRTDEQFF.

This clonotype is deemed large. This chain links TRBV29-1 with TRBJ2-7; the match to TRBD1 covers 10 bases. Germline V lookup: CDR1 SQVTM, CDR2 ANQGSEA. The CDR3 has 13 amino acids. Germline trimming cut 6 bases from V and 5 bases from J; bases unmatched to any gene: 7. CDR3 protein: CSVRTGGGHEQYF. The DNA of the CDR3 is TGCAGCGTACGGACAGGGGGTGGACACGAGCAGTACTTC.

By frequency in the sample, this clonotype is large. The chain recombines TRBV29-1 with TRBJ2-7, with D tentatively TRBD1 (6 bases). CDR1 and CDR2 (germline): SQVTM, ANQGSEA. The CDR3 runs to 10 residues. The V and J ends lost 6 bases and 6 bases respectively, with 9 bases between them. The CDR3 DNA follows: TGCAGCGTCGGACAGACCGAGCAGTACTTC. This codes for CSVGQTEQYF.

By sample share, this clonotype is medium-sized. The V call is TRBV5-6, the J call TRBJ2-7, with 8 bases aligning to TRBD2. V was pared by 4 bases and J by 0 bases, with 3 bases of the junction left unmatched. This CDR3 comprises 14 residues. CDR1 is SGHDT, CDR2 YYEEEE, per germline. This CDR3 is CASSIGGDSYEQYF. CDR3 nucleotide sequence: TGTGCCAGCAGCATCGGGGGGGACTCCTACGAGCAGTACTTC.

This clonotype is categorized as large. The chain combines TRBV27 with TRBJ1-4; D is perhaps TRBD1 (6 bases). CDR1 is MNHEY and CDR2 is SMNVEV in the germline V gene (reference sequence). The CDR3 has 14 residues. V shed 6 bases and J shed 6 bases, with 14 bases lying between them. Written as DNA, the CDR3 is TGTGCCAGCAGGACCAGGGGCGCCTATGAAAAACTGTTTTTT. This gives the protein CASRTRGAYEKLFF.

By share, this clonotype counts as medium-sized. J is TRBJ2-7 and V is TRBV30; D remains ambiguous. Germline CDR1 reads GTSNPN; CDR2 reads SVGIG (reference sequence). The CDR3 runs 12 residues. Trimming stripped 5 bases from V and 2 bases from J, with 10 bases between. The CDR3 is CAWWAVPYEQYF. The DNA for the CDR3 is TGTGCCTGGTGGGCTGTCCCCTACGAGCAGTACTTC.

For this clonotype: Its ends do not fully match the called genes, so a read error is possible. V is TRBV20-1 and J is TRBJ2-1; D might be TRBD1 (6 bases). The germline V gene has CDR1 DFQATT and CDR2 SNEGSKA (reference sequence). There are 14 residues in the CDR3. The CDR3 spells CSATGTRDTDEQSF. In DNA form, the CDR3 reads TGCAGTGCAACCGGGACACGGGACACGGATGAGCAGTCCTTC.

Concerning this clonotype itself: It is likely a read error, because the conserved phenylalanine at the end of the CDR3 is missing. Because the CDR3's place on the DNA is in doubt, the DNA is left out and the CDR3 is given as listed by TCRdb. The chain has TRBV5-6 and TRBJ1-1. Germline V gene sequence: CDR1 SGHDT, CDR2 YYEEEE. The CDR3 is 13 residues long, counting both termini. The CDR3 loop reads CASSLVGGAGALL.